Listed below are T cell receptor beta chains from one sample, sequenced in a study of blood T cell repertoires in COVID-19. The protocol was immunoSEQ multiplex PCR, while the TCRdb copy is restricted to in-frame clones and leaves out a portion. The table includes 180,000 or so clones, around 87% detected once. The sequenced material came from peripheral blood. These TCRs come from a man between 18 and 29 years old with acute or convalescent COVID-19. The CDR3 runs from the conserved cysteine through the conserved F or W. The D gene is left open where the match is weak. Where a row states a size, it is once, few, many or the class of an expanded clone; other rows omit it.

clone_size	v_call	j_call	d_call	cdr3_aa	cdr3_nt
few	TRBV9	TRBJ1-3	-	CASSVGGLSFSGNTIYF	TGTGCCAGCAGCGTAGGGGGGCTTAGCTTCTCTGGAAACACCATATATTTT
-	TRBV7-8	TRBJ2-1	-	CASSPRVGNEQFF	TGTGCCAGCAGCCCCCGGGTGGGCAATGAGCAGTTCTTC
-	TRBV7-7	TRBJ2-1	-	CASSLNQGYYNEQFF	TGTGCCAGCAGCTTAAATCAGGGCTACTACAATGAGCAGTTCTTC
-	TRBV19	TRBJ1-2	-	CASSIVGDSSGTF	TGTGCCAGTAGTATAGTAGGGGACTCGTCCGGCACCTTC
-	TRBV23-1	TRBJ1-1	-	CASSLERGTEAFF	TGCGCCAGCAGTCTGGAGAGAGGGACTGAAGCTTTCTTT
-	TRBV19	TRBJ2-3	-	CASSMGQSTDTQYF	TGTGCCAGTAGTATGGGGCAGAGCACAGATACGCAGTATTTT
-	TRBV6-1	TRBJ1-2	TRBD1	CASSESTYRGLGYTF	TGTGCCAGCAGTGAATCTACTTACAGGGGGCTCGGCTACACCTTC
-	TRBV10-1	TRBJ2-1	-	CASSESGFGEQFF	TGCGCCAGCAGTGAGTCCGGGTTCGGTGAGCAGTTCTTC
-	TRBV30	TRBJ1-3	TRBD1	CAWSGTGGTRTGNTIYF	TGTGCCTGGAGTGGGACAGGGGGGACGCGGACTGGAAACACCATATATTTT
-	TRBV11-2	TRBJ1-3	-	CASSPSRGGNTIYF	TGTGCCAGCAGCCCGTCCAGGGGCGGAAACACCATATATTTT
-	TRBV7-9	TRBJ2-1	TRBD2	CASRSLAGNNEQFF	TGTGCCAGCAGGTCCCTAGCGGGGAACAATGAGCAGTTCTTC
-	TRBV7-7	TRBJ2-1	-	CASSRRGFGNEQFF	TGTGCCAGCAGCCGCCGAGGATTTGGCAATGAGCAGTTCTTC
-	TRBV4-2	TRBJ2-2	TRBD2	CASSRGGGVTGELFF	TGTGCCAGCAGCCGAGGCGGGGGGGTGACCGGGGAGCTGTTTTTT
once	TRBV5-1	TRBJ2-2	-	CASSSGDTGELFF	TGCGCCAGCAGCTCCGGAGACACCGGGGAGCTGTTTTTT
-	TRBV6-1	TRBJ2-7	-	CASSEVGEWRGYEQYF	TGTGCCAGCAGTGAGGTCGGCGAGTGGAGGGGTTACGAGCAGTACTTC
-	TRBV12-5	TRBJ1-1	TRBD1	CASGLRFLGDRGRYEAFF	TGTGCTAGTGGTTTGAGGTTTCTCGGGGACAGGGGCCGGTATGAAGCTTTCTTT
-	TRBV24-1	TRBJ1-2	-	CATSQGSYGYTF	TGTGCCACCAGTCAGGGAAGCTATGGCTACACCTTC
-	TRBV19	TRBJ1-1	-	CASSIVGQGNTEAFF	TGTGCCAGTAGTATAGTAGGCCAGGGGAACACTGAAGCTTTCTTT
-	TRBV7-8	TRBJ2-4	-	CASSLVEGVRAKNIQYF	TGTGCCAGCAGCTTAGTTGAGGGGGTTCGAGCCAAAAACATTCAGTACTTC
-	TRBV6-5	TRBJ1-6	-	CASRADILLNSPLHF	TGTGCCAGCAGGGCAGACATACTCCTTAATTCACCCCTCCACTTT
few	TRBV21-1	TRBJ1-5	-	CASSKVIGVYNQPQHF	TGTGCCAGCAGCAAAGTGATCGGGGTATACAATCAGCCCCAGCATTTT
-	TRBV7-3	TRBJ1-1	-	CASSFNTNTEAFF	TGTGCCAGCAGCTTCAACACAAACACTGAAGCTTTCTTT
few	TRBV4-1	TRBJ2-5	TRBD2	CASSQELAGYPRGETQYF	TGCGCCAGCAGCCAAGAGCTAGCGGGGTACCCGCGGGGGGAGACCCAGTACTTC